These 9 T cell receptor beta chains came from one sample sequenced in a study of blood T cell repertoires in COVID-19. Assay: immunoSEQ multiplex PCR; the TCRdb copy retains only in-frame clones and omits some. This sample has 300,000 to 400,000 clones; around nine tenths occur once, and the top ten carry roughly 6.6%. The sample taken for sequencing was peripheral blood. These receptors were obtained from a woman between 65 and 79 years old with COVID-19, enrolled during active disease.

Points on this clone: A much larger clone is a single base away; this may be a read error. The chain links TRBV11-2 to TRBJ2-7; D is ambiguous. Looked up from germline, CDR1 is SGHAT and CDR2 is FQNNGV. The CDR3 loop spans 10 amino acids. Trimming left V 5 bases short and J 3 bases short, with 2 bases between. The CDR3 spells CASSHYEQYF. CDR3 DNA sequence: TGTGCCAGCAGCCACTACGAGCAGTACTTC.

The J gene is TRBJ2-3, the V gene TRBV5-8; 8 nucleotides line up with TRBD2. The CDR3 runs to 15 residues. CDR1 and CDR2 (germline): SGHTS, YDEGEE. Trimming removed 4 bases from V and 0 bases from J; junction bases left unmatched: 4. The CDR3 bases are TGTGCCAGCAGCAGACTAGCGCCCAGCACAGATACGCAGTATTTT. Protein product: CASSRLAPSTDTQYF.

The V call is TRBV29-1, the J call TRBJ2-2; D is uncertain. Germline CDR1 is SQVTM and CDR2 is ANQGSEA. The CDR3 has 13 amino acids. V gave up 8 bases and J gave up 0 bases, with 10 bases separating them. The CDR3 sequence: CSPGPANTGELFF. As DNA, the CDR3 is TGCAGCCCTGGGCCCGCGAACACCGGGGAGCTGTTTTTT.

The chain combines TRBV6-9 with TRBJ1-2; 8 bases are a match to TRBD1. The CDR3 length is 16 residues. CDR1 is MNHGY, CDR2 SVAAGI, per germline. Germline trimming cut 2 bases from V and 3 bases from J; bases unmatched to any gene: 8. For the CDR3, the DNA is TGTGCCAGCAGTTATGGACGGACAGGGCGTGACTATGGCTACACCTTC. Translating it yields CASSYGRTGRDYGYTF.

This sequence joins TRBV7-9 and TRBJ1-3; a possible D gene is TRBD1 (5 bases). The CDR3 is 19 amino acids. V gave up 1 base and J gave up 0 bases, with 19 bases separating them. The V gene's germline CDR1 is SEHNR and CDR2 FQNEAQ (reference sequence). The DNA for the CDR3 is TGTGCCAGCAGCTTAGGGGCCCAGGGACTCTGGGTCTCTGGAAACACCATATATTTT. Encoded protein: CASSLGAQGLWVSGNTIYF.

A single count supports this clone. This chain uses TRBV27 with TRBJ2-1; 7 nucleotides line up with TRBD2. J was trimmed by 4 bases and V by 2 bases; bases with no gene match: 8. CDR1 MNHEY and CDR2 SMNVEV come from the germline V gene (reference sequence). The CDR3 consists of 16 residues. CDR3 residues: CASSLMSGAAYNEQFF. DNA of the CDR3: TGTGCCAGCAGTTTAATGAGCGGGGCCGCTTACAATGAGCAGTTCTTC.

Worth noting for this clone: Within the sample, other DNA sequences also encode this same CDR3. V usage is TRBV11-2 and J usage is TRBJ1-3; D gene uncertain. The CDR3 totals 16 residues. V lost 3 bases to trimming and J lost 0 bases, with 12 bases between them. Germline CDR1 and CDR2: SGHAT and FQNNGV. CDR3 sequence: CASSFSQLSSGNTIYF. For the CDR3, the DNA is TGTGCCAGCAGCTTCTCACAGCTTTCCTCTGGAAACACCATATATTTT.

V and J are TRBV28 and TRBJ2-7; unclear D gene. The CDR3 totals 13 residues. CDR1 is MDHEN and CDR2 is SYDVKM in the germline V gene. Trimming stripped 4 bases from V and 2 bases from J, with 9 bases between. The CDR3 sequence is CASSSGLTYEQYF. CDR3 coding DNA: TGTGCCAGCAGTTCTGGCCTGACCTACGAGCAGTACTTC.

Details on this clone: A junction boundary mismatches the germline segment, possibly from a read error. The V call is TRBV6-1, the J call TRBJ1-5, with D possibly TRBD1 on 6 matching bases. Germline V CDR1 and CDR2: MNHNS, SASEGT. This CDR3 is built from 15 residues. The CDR3 bases are TGTGCCAGCAGTGAAGAGGCGGGGGGCAACCAGCCCCAGCATTTT. Encoded protein: CASSEEAGGNQPQHF.